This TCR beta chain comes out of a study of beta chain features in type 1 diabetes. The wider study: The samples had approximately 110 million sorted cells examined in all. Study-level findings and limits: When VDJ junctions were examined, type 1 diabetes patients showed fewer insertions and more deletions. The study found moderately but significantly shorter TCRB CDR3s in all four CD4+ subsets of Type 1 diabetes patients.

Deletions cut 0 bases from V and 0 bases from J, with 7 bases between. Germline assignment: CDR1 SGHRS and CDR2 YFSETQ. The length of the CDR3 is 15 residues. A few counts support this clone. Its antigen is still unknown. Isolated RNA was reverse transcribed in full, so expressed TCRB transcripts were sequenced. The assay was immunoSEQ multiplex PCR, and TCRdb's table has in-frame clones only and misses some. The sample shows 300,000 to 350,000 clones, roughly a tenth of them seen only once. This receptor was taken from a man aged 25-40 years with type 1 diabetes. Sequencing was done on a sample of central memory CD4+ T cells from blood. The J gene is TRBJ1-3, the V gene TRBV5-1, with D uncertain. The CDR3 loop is CASSLDPSSGNTIYF. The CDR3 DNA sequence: TGCGCCAGCAGCTTGGACCCGAGCTCTGGAAACACCATATATTTT.